What follows is one T cell receptor beta chain and its context. Sequenced by immunoSEQ multiplex PCR; TCRdb stores in-frame clones only, minus some. In the table there are about 170,000 clones, about nine tenths of which are singletons. Per germline, CDR1 SGHTA and CDR2 FQGNSA. The CDR3 loop spans 15 amino acids. V was shortened by 3 bases and J by 5 bases, with 13 bases between the two germline ends. This sample was included in a study of blood T cell repertoires in COVID-19. Study context: Sources were T cells, B-cell-depleted T cells, or PBMCs; the material itself was cDNA or gDNA.

The sequencing sample was made of peripheral blood. The receptor's source is a man between 65 and 85 years old with acute or convalescent COVID-19. The rearrangement uses TRBV7-2 and TRBJ1-4; D is perhaps TRBD1 (6 bases). DNA of the CDR3: TGTGCCAGCAGCTTTAACAGGGAGGGGAATGAAAAACTGTTTTTT. The encoded protein is CASSFNREGNEKLFF. The whole variable domain, remainder taken from reference TRBV7-2 and TRBJ1-4, is GAGVSQSPSNKVTEKGKDVELRCDPISGHTALYWYRQSLGQGLEFLIYFQGNSAPDKSGLPSDRFSAERTGGSVSTLTIQRTQQEDSAVYLCASSFNREGNEKLFFGSGTQLSVL.